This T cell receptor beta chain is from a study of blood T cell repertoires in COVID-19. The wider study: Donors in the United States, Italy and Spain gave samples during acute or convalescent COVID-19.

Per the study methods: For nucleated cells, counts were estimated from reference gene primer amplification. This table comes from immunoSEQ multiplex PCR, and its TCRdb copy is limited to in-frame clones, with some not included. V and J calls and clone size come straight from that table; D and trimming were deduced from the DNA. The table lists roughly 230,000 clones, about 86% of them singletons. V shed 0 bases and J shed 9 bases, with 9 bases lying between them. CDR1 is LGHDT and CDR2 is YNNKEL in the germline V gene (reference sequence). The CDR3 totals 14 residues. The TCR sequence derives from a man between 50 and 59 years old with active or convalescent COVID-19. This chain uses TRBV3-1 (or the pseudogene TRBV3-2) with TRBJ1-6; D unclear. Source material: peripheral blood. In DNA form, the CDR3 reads TGTGCCAGCAGCCAAGATTCCGGGAGTTCACCCCTCCACTTT. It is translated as CASSQDSGSSPLHF.